This entry describes one T cell receptor beta chain. Its antigen is still unknown. These data come from a study of CD8 T cells in Susac syndrome. Through negative isolation, CD4+ and CD8+ T cells were obtained, while TEMRA cells were enriched using FACS. Deletions cut 3 bases from V and 0 bases from J, with 6 bases between. This CDR3 comprises 13 residues. The germline V gene has CDR1 MDHEN and CDR2 SYDVKM. An amount of RNA that ranged from roughly 0.5 to 1 ug was reverse transcribed with random hexamers. Amplification of TCR beta CDR3 was carried out by immunoSEQ multiplex PCR, which covered 54 Vbeta and 13 Jbeta segments. MiXCR was run by TCRdb on the immunoSEQ multiplex PCR reads, yielding one entry per CDR3 protein. This sample carries around 59,000 distinct CDR3 sequences, 85% to 95% of them seen once, and the ten largest clones take 0.15% to 0.2%. Regarding the study as a whole: The authors acknowledged that the study's TCR sequencing and HLA analysis involved relatively few individuals.

The chain has TRBV28 and TRBJ2-7; possibly TRBD2 for D (5 bases). The sequenced sample consisted of CD8+ T cells from PBMCs. This clonotype was obtained from a human donor in good health. The CDR3 protein is CASSLAGSYEQYF. In DNA form, the CDR3 reads TGTGCCAGCAGTTTGGCGGGCTCCTACGAGCAGTACTTC.